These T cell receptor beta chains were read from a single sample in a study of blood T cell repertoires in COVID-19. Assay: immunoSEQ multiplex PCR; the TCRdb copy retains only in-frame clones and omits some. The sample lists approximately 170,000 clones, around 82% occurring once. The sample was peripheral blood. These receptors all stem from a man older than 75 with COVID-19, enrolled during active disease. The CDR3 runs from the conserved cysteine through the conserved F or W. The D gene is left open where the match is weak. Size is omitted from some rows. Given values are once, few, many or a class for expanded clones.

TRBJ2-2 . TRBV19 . CASSMWARAHGELFF TGTGCCAGTAGTATGTGGGCCAGGGCCCACGGGGAGCTGTTTTTT
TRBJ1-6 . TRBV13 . CASSLKTGSSKMPPLHF TGTGCCAGCAGCTTAAAGACAGGCTCCAGTAAGATGCCACCCCTCCACTTT
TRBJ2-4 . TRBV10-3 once CAISGAENIQYF TGTGCCATCAGTGGAGCGGAAAACATTCAGTACTTC
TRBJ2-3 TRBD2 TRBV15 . CATSTSSFSGKTDTQYF TGTGCCACCAGCACCTCCTCGTTTAGCGGGAAGACAGATACGCAGTATTTT
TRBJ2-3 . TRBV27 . CASSSLQGSPADTQYF TGTGCCAGCTCCTCCTTGCAGGGGTCACCGGCAGATACGCAGTATTTT
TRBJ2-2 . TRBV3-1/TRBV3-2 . CASSLSTFTGELFF TGTGCCAGCAGCCTCTCCACTTTCACCGGGGAGCTGTTTTTT
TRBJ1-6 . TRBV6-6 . CASRAGHSYNSPLHF TGTGCCAGCAGAGCCGGACATTCCTATAATTCACCCCTCCACTTT
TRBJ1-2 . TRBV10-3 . CAIRPPLNYGYTF TGTGCCATCAGACCTCCCCTAAACTATGGCTACACCTTC
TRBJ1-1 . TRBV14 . CASSLRGGAGEGWYTEAFF TGTGCCAGCAGCCTACGCGGGGGAGCAGGGGAGGGATGGTACACTGAAGCTTTCTTT
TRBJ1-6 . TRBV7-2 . CASSLQDNSPLHF TGTGCCAGCAGCCTACAGGACAATTCACCCCTCCACTTT
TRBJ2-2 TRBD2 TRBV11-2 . CASSISGGTTGELFF TGTGCCAGCAGCATAAGCGGGGGGACAACCGGGGAGCTGTTTTTT
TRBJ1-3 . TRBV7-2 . CASSGEGTSGNTIYF TGTGCCAGCAGCGGGGAGGGTACCTCTGGAAACACCATATATTTT
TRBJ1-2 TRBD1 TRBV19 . CASGDRGRINGYTF TGTGCCAGTGGAGACAGGGGGCGCATTAATGGCTACACCTTC
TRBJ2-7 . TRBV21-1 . CASLNSTHRATYEQYF TGTGCCAGCCTAAATTCTACCCACAGGGCCACCTACGAGCAGTACTTC
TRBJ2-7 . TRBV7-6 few CASSSGDSYEQYF TGTGCCAGCAGCTCAGGGGATTCCTACGAGCAGTACTTC
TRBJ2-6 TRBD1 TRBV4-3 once CASSRGQGGTGANVLTF TGCGCCAGCAGCCGCGGACAGGGTGGAACTGGGGCCAACGTCCTGACTTTC
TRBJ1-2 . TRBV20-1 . CSAGADYGYTF TGCAGTGCTGGGGCCGATTATGGCTACACCTTC
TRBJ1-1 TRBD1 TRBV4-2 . CASSQALAGGLGNTEAFF TGTGCCAGCAGCCAAGCCCTCGCAGGGGGCCTAGGAAACACTGAAGCTTTCTTT
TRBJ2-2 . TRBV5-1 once CASSSYSGNTGELFF TGCGCCAGCAGCTCCTATAGCGGGAACACCGGGGAGCTGTTTTTT
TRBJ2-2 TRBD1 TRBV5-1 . CASSSTGTGNTGELFF TGCGCCAGCAGCTCGACCGGGACAGGGAACACCGGGGAGCTGTTTTTT
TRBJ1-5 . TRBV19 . CASSTKQGFGNQPQHF TGTGCCAGTAGTACGAAACAGGGATTTGGCAATCAGCCCCAGCATTTT
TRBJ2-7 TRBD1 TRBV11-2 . CASSLPSPGQGAEQYF TGTGCCAGCAGCTTACCTTCACCGGGACAGGGCGCCGAGCAGTACTTC
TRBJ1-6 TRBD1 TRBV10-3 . CAISDRGTGDNSPLHF TGTGCCATCAGTGATCGCGGGACAGGGGATAATTCACCCCTCCACTTT
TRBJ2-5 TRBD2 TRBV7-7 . CASSLGTSGQETQYF TGTGCCAGCAGCTTAGGGACTAGCGGGCAAGAGACCCAGTACTTC
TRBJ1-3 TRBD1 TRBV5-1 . CASSFQPPGQGVISGNTIYF TGCGCCAGCAGCTTTCAGCCCCCGGGACAGGGCGTAATCTCTGGAAACACCATATATTTT
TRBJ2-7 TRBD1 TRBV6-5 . CASSYSRGQGYEQYF TGTGCCAGCAGTTACTCCCGGGGACAGGGCTACGAGCAGTACTTC
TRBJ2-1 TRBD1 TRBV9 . CASSPRDRINEQFF TGTGCCAGCAGCCCCCGGGACAGAATAAATGAGCAGTTCTTC
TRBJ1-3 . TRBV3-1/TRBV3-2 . CASSLLGGRVKNSGNTIYF TGTGCCAGCAGCCTCCTGGGTGGCAGGGTCAAAAATTCTGGAAACACCATATATTTT
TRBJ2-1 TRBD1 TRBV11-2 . CASSPPTGWNEQFF TGTGCCAGCAGCCCCCCGACAGGGTGGAATGAGCAGTTCTTC
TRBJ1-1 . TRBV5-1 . CASSLPGANTEAFF TGCGCCAGCAGCCTCCCAGGGGCAAACACTGAAGCTTTCTTT
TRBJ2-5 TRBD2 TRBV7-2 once CASTQRGLAGTETQYF TGTGCCAGCACCCAAAGAGGACTAGCGGGGACAGAGACCCAGTACTTC
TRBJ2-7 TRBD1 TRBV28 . CASSSPPTGSYEQYF TGTGCCAGCAGTTCGCCCCCGACAGGGTCCTACGAGCAGTACTTC
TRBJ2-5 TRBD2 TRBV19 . CASSSDGAGQETQYF TGTGCCAGTAGTTCTGACGGAGCGGGGCAAGAGACCCAGTACTTC
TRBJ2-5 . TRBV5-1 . CASSSTRVRETQYF TGCGCCAGCAGCTCGACTAGGGTGCGAGAGACCCAGTACTTC
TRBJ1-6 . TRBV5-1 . CASSLGLVGTGGSPLHF TGCGCCAGCAGCTTGGGTTTGGTAGGCACCGGGGGTTCACCCCTCCACTTT
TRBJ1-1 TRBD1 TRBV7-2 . CASSLQGATEAFF TGTGCCAGCAGCTTGCAGGGGGCCACTGAAGCTTTCTTT
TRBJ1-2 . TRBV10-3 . CAISDGMDYGYTF TGTGCCATCAGTGACGGGATGGACTATGGCTACACCTTC
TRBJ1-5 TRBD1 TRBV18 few CASSGSTGGNQPQHF TGTGCCAGCTCAGGATCGACAGGGGGGAATCAGCCCCAGCATTTT
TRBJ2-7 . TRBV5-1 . CASSLESGPYEQYF TGCGCCAGCAGCTTGGAAAGTGGCCCCTACGAGCAGTACTTC
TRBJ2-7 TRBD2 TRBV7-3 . CASSILAGGGEQYF TGTGCCAGCAGCATTCTAGCGGGGGGGGGCGAGCAGTACTTC
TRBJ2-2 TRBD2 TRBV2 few CATQRGAIPGELFF TGTGCTACCCAGCGGGGGGCTATTCCCGGGGAGCTGTTTTTT
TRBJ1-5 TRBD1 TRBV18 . CASSPTGGGQPQHF TGTGCCAGCTCACCTACAGGGGGTGGTCAGCCCCAGCATTTT
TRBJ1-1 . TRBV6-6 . CAIFQTGPFTEAFF TGTGCCATATTTCAGACAGGCCCTTTCACTGAAGCTTTCTTT
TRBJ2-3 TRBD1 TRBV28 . CASLRYRTGGDTDTQYF TGTGCCAGCTTACGCTATCGTACAGGGGGAGACACAGATACGCAGTATTTT
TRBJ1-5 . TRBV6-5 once CASSYSPRVRQPQHF TGTGCCAGCAGTTACTCGCCCAGGGTCAGGCAGCCCCAGCATTTT
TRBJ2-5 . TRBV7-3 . CASSLQEKETQYF TGTGCCAGCAGCCTACAGGAGAAAGAGACCCAGTACTTC
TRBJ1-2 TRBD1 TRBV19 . CASSIGSSGQGYGYTF TGTGCCAGTAGTATTGGTAGTTCGGGACAGGGATACGGCTACACCTTC
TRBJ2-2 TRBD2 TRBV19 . CASSTRGAGAGELFF TGTGCCAGTAGTACGCGGGGGGCTGGGGCCGGGGAGCTGTTTTTT
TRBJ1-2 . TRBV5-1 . CASSFGRGDYGYTF TGCGCCAGCAGCTTCGGCAGGGGTGATTATGGCTACACCTTC
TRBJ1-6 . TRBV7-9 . CASSFKGAYNSPLHF TGTGCCAGCAGCTTTAAGGGGGCCTATAATTCACCCCTCCACTTT
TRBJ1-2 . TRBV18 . CASSPGGGDHYGYTF TGTGCCAGCTCACCAGGTGGCGGGGATCACTATGGCTACACCTTC
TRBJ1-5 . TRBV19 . CASRAGTIDNQPQHF TGTGCCAGTAGGGCGGGGACCATCGACAATCAGCCCCAGCATTTT
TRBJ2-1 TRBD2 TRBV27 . CASSARGGNNEQFF TGTGCCAGCAGTGCACGCGGGGGGAACAATGAGCAGTTCTTC
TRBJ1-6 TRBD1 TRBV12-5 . CASKRQGNSPLHF TGTGCTAGTAAGCGACAGGGGAATTCACCCCTCCACTTT
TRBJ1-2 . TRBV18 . CASSPGLEQNYGYTF TGTGCCAGCTCACCGGGACTGGAACAGAACTATGGCTACACCTTC
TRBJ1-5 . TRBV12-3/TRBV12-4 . CASSLGFNQPQHF TGTGCCAGCAGCCTCGGGTTCAATCAGCCCCAGCATTTT
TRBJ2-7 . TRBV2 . CASNVQSEQYF TGTGCCAGTAACGTCCAGTCCGAGCAGTACTTC
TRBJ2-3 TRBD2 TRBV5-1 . CASSFKGLAGATTSTDTQYF TGCGCCAGCAGCTTCAAGGGACTAGCGGGGGCTACCACTAGCACAGATACGCAGTATTTT
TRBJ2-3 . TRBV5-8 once CASSLGTVSTDTQYF TGTGCCAGCAGCTTGGGGACAGTCAGCACAGATACGCAGTATTTT